These 20 T cell receptor beta chains were all obtained from the same sample, sequenced in a study of monozygotic twins with inflammatory bowel disease. TCRdb derives one entry per CDR3 protein from the 5' RACE reads, leaving out DNA. The table lists approximately 400,000 distinct CDR3 sequences. Specimen: blood. The origin of the receptors is a human donor with ulcerative colitis or Crohn's disease, or a healthy co-twin of an affected twin (not recorded which).

The J gene is TRBJ2-7, the V gene TRBV5-6; absent DNA, TCRdb's TRBD2 call cannot be checked. CDR3 length equals 14 residues. Germline-derived CDR1 and CDR2 are SGHDT and YYEEEE. The CDR3 spells CASSLSLAGYEQYF.

V is TRBV6-5 and J is TRBJ1-1. The length of the CDR3 is 14 residues. CDR1 and CDR2 from the germline V gene are MNHEY and SVGAGI. This CDR3 is CASSYSRQYTEAFF.

The rearrangement uses TRBV7-2 and TRBJ2-3; there is no DNA to check the TCRdb D call of TRBD2. CDR3 length: 15 residues. Germline CDR1 is SGHTA and CDR2 is FQGNSA. The CDR3: CASSAKRELPDTQYF.

V and J are TRBV9 and TRBJ1-1; without DNA, the TCRdb call of TRBD1 cannot be checked. CDR1 SGDLS and CDR2 YYNGEE come from the germline V gene. The CDR3 is made up of 17 amino acids. The CDR3 region is CASSTGGGAISRTEAFF. Drawing the rest from reference TRBV9 and TRBJ1-1, the complete variable domain is DSGVTQTPKHLITATGQRVTLRCSPRSGDLSVYWYQQSLDQGLQFLIQYYNGEERAKGNILERFSAQQFPDLHSELNLSSLELGDSALYFCASSTGGGAISRTEAFFGQGTRLTVV.

The rearrangement uses TRBV30 and TRBJ1-2; without DNA, the TCRdb call of TRBD1 cannot be checked. The CDR3 consists of 13 residues. Germline V lookup: CDR1 GTSNPN, CDR2 SVGIG (reference sequence). CDR3 sequence: CAWNEDRIYGYTF.

The chain joins TRBV6-1 to TRBJ2-1; TCRdb calls TRBD2, which cannot be checked without DNA. CDR3 length: 15 amino acids. From germline, CDR1 is MNHNS and CDR2 SASEGT. CDR3 in amino acids: CASSDGLAGAGEQFF.

CDR3 protein: CAISEREKDRRHF. The chain recombines TRBV10-3 with TRBJ1-5; TCRdb designates TRBD1, a call that cannot be tested without DNA. Germline assignment: CDR1 ENHRY and CDR2 SYGVKD. This CDR3 is 13 amino acids long.

V gene TRBV7-3 combines with J gene TRBJ2-5; TCRdb names TRBD2, which stays unverified in the absence of DNA. The germline gives CDR1 SGHTA, CDR2 FQGTGA. The CDR3 contains 13 residues. CDR3 region: CASSLTWDGRKYF.

V usage is TRBV29-1 and J usage is TRBJ2-7; no DNA is available, so the TRBD2 call from TCRdb remains unchecked. CDR3 length: 16 amino acids. The germline V gene encodes CDR1 SQVTM and CDR2 ANQGSEA. The CDR3 loop reads CSVEDGTSGRRDEQYF.

The chain joins TRBV29-1 to TRBJ2-3; the TRBD1 assignment by TCRdb is unverifiable without DNA. The CDR3 loop spans 12 amino acids. The germline CDR1 and CDR2 sequences are SQVTM and ANQGSEA. The CDR3 protein is CSVETGPDTQYF.

The chain links TRBV6-1 to TRBJ1-1. The V gene's germline CDR1 is MNHNS and CDR2 SASEGT. The CDR3 extends over 16 amino acids. The CDR3 loop is CASSEASAGPHTEAFF.

The chain is built from TRBV3-1 and TRBJ2-7; TCRdb's D gene call, TRBD1, goes unchecked for lack of DNA. The germline V gene has CDR1 LGHDT and CDR2 YNNKEL (reference sequence). The CDR3 totals 12 residues. The CDR3 region is CASSQEGELQYF.

This chain connects TRBV4-1 to TRBJ2-1; TCRdb returns TRBD1, unconfirmable since there is no DNA. CDR3 length: 15 residues. Germline V gives CDR1 MGHRA, CDR2 YSYEKL. The CDR3 sequence: CASSREGGTYNEQFF.

The rearrangement uses TRBV27 and TRBJ1-1. Germline assignment: CDR1 MNHEY and CDR2 SMNVEV (reference sequence). The CDR3 is 13 residues long. The CDR3 reads CASKLLLNTEAFF.

V and J are TRBV5-1 and TRBJ1-1; TCRdb's D call of TRBD1 is untestable without DNA. Germline V gene sequence: CDR1 SGHRS, CDR2 YFSETQ. The CDR3 has 15 residues. CDR3 amino acids: CASSLASGSPPEAFF.

V and J are TRBV20-1 and TRBJ2-3. The length of the CDR3 is 14 residues. The V gene's germline CDR1 is DFQATT and CDR2 SNEGSKA (reference sequence). CDR3 region: CSARDTLSTDTQYF.

This chain links TRBV6-5 with TRBJ1-2; no DNA is available, so the TRBD1 call from TCRdb remains unchecked. Germline lookup yields CDR1 MNHEY and CDR2 SVGAGI. The CDR3 runs to 13 residues. CDR3 sequence reads: CASSYGTDYGYTF.

The chain is built from TRBV18 and TRBJ1-3; TCRdb picks TRBD1, but there is no DNA to check that call. Germline CDR1 and CDR2: KGHSH and LQKENI. The CDR3 contains 14 residues. The CDR3 spells CASSPIDSGNTIYF. Filled out from reference TRBV18 and TRBJ1-3, the complete variable domain reads NAGVMQNPRHLVRRRGQEARLRCSPMKGHSHVYWYRQLPEEGLKFMVYLQKENIIDESGMPKERFSAEFPKEGPSILRIQQVVRGDSAAYFCASSPIDSGNTIYFGEGSWLTVV.

This rearrangement joins TRBV5-1 to TRBJ1-1; TCRdb's D call, TRBD1, is unchecked because there is no DNA. Germline lookup yields CDR1 SGHRS and CDR2 YFSETQ. This CDR3 has 16 residues. CDR3 in amino acids: CASSFSGQGANTEAFF.

The chain carries TRBV5-1 and TRBJ2-7. The length of the CDR3 is 14 residues. Per germline, CDR1 SGHRS and CDR2 YFSETQ. The CDR3 spells CASSSPEGPYEQYF.